A single T cell receptor beta chain is shown here with its context. The antigen is unknown. The sample originates from a study of identifying expanded T cells in peripheral blood. Study findings and constraints: Approximately 1.1 clones differed between technical replicates, versus about 15 and 19 over time.

The repertoire was sequenced with immunoSEQ multiplex PCR; TCRdb's copy has only in-frame clones and lacks some. The sample shows approximately 100,000 clones, around 89% of them seen only once. No infections or other immune events were documented during collection. Germline lookup yields CDR1 MNHEY and CDR2 SMNVEV (reference sequence). Trimming took 5 bases from V and 2 from J, leaving 16 bases between them. This CDR3 has 15 amino acids. The sample was blood. This TCR derives from a person aged 18-69 years in good health. The chain is built from TRBV27 and TRBJ2-7; perhaps TRBD1 as D (5 bases). The DNA of the CDR3 is TGTGCCAGCAGTGATGGGGCACTTAAGCCCTACGAGCAGTACTTC. The encoded protein is CASSDGALKPYEQYF.